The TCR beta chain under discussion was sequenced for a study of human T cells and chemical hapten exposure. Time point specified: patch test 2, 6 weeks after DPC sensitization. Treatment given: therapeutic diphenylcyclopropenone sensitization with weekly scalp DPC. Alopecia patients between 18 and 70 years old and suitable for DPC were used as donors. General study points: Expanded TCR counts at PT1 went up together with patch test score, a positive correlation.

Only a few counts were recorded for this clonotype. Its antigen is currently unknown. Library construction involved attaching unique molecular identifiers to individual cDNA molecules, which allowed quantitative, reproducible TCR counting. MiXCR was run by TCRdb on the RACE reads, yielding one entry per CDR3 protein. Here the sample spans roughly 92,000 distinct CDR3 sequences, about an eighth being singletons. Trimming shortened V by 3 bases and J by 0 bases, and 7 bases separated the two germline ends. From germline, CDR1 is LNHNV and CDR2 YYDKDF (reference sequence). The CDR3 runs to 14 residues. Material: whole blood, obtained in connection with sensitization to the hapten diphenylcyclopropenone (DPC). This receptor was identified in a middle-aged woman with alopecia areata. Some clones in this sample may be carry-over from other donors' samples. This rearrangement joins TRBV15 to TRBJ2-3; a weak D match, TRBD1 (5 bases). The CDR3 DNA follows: TGTGCCACCAGCAGTCGACAGAGCACAGATACGCAGTATTTT. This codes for CATSSRQSTDTQYF. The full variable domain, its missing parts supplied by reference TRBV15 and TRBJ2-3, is DAMVIQNPRYQVTQFGKPVTLSCSQTLNHNVMYWYQQKSSQAPKLLFHYYDKDFNNEADTPDNFQSRRPNTSFCFLDIRSPGLGDTAMYLCATSSRQSTDTQYFGPGTRLTVL.